The clone carrying this TCR beta chain occurred a few times. Its target is not known. This record comes from a study of T cells after posttransplantation cyclophosphamide. General observations from the study: Later post-transplant blood repertoires were often dominated by donor CD8+ memory clones. TRB clonality was highly associated with recipient CMV seropositivity and reactivation. Tissue-infiltrating T cells from skin or gut overlapped little with blood T cells.

The V gene lost 2 bases and the J gene lost 4 bases, with 8 bases spanning the gap. The CDR3 covers 13 residues. Germline CDR1 is SGHTA and CDR2 is FQGNSA. Method: immunoSEQ multiplex PCR; TCRdb's copy keeps in-frame clones and lacks some. The data hold about 18,000 clones, with approximately 82% observed a single time. The related graft donor's blood sample was taken on the day of bone marrow donation. The sequence was obtained from a young man in good health and a related stem cell transplant donor. V is TRBV7-2 and J is TRBJ1-2, with no clear D. What was sequenced was memory CD4+ T cells sorted from blood. In DNA form, the CDR3 reads TGTGCCAGCAGCTTACCTCGGGTCTATGGCTACACCTTC. Residues: CASSLPRVYGYTF. Filled out from reference TRBV7-2 and TRBJ1-2, the complete variable domain reads GAGVSQSPSNKVTEKGKDVELRCDPISGHTALYWYRQSLGQGLEFLIYFQGNSAPDKSGLPSDRFSAERTGGSVSTLTIQRTQQEDSAVYLCASSLPRVYGYTFGSGTRLTVV.